The 6 T cell receptor beta chains below all came from one sample that was sequenced in a study of cytomegalovirus exposure and HLA in healthy donors. Primers for the PCR totalled 60 Vbeta and 13 Jbeta. Libraries were prepared by immunoSEQ multiplex PCR; TCRdb keeps only in-frame clonotypes and omits some of them. The sample contains 100,000 to 120,000 clones, 75% to 90% of which appear only once. Sequencing was done on a sample of PBMCs. All receptors derive from a man between 25 and 39 years old in good health and CMV-seropositive.

The CDR3 reads CASRPRSSYEQYF. CDR3 sequence (DNA): TGTGCCAGCAGGCCTAGGAGCTCCTACGAGCAGTACTTC. V usage is TRBV2 and J usage is TRBJ2-7, with D unclear. Trimming removed 6 bases from V and 0 bases from J, with 9 bases in between. The CDR3 is 13 amino acids. Germline CDR1 is SNHLY and CDR2 is FYNNEI. Complete variable domain (other parts from reference TRBV2 and TRBJ2-7): EPEVTQTPSHQVTQMGQEVILRCVPISNHLYFYWYRQILGQKVEFLVSFYNNEISEKSEIFDDQFSVERPDGSNFTLKIRSTKLEDSAMYFCASRPRSSYEQYFGPGTRLTVT.

The rearrangement links TRBV14 to TRBJ2-3, with 9 bases fitting TRBD2. This CDR3 contains 13 residues. Losses at the gene ends were 1 base for V and 10 bases for J; bases not matched to a gene: 3. Germline CDR1 reads SGHDN; CDR2 reads FVKESK. DNA of the CDR3: TGTGCCAGCAGCCAAGGAGCGGGGGGATCGCAGTATTTT. It codes for CASSQGAGGSQYF.

This clone was counted a few times. The V and J genes are TRBV2 and TRBJ1-1; D is unresolved. V was pared by 2 bases and J by 9 bases, with 13 bases between. Germline loops: CDR1 SNHLY, CDR2 FYNNEI. The CDR3 loop spans 13 amino acids. Written as DNA, the CDR3 is TGTGCCAGCAGTGAATCGGGAGAGAGCCAAGCTTTCTTT. Protein sequence: CASSESGESQAFF.

Comment on this clone: The same CDR3 is also encoded by other DNA sequences in this sample. This rearrangement joins TRBV5-1 to TRBJ2-3, with a tentative D call TRBD2 (6 bases). CDR1 is SGHRS and CDR2 is YFSETQ in the germline V gene. V was pared by 0 bases and J by 2 bases, with 7 bases between. The CDR3 contains 14 residues. The CDR3 region is CASSLGGDTDTQYF. For the CDR3, the DNA is TGCGCCAGCAGCTTGGGCGGGGACACAGATACGCAGTATTTT.

The V call is TRBV30, the J call TRBJ1-1, with a tentative D call TRBD1 (6 bases). CDR1 and CDR2 from the germline V gene are GTSNPN and SVGIG (reference sequence). The V end was cut by 3 bases, the J end by 0 bases, with 11 bases between. The CDR3 loop spans 14 amino acids. In DNA form, the CDR3 reads TGTGCCTGGAGCCCCAGGACAGTGAACACTGAAGCTTTCTTT. As protein: CAWSPRTVNTEAFF.

The CDR3 here is CASSLPSGEQYF. Written as DNA, the CDR3 is TGCGCCAGCAGCCTCCCTTCGGGCGAGCAGTACTTC. This rearrangement joins TRBV5-1 to TRBJ2-7; no clear D. Germline V CDR1 and CDR2: SGHRS, YFSETQ. The V gene lost 4 bases and the J gene lost 6 bases, with 11 bases spanning the gap. CDR3 size: 12 residues.